This T cell receptor (beta chain) comes out of a study of blood T cell repertoires in COVID-19. The table came from immunoSEQ multiplex PCR; TCRdb's copy has only in-frame clones and leaves some out. The repertoire holds more than 200,000 clones, over 70% seen once, with roughly 7.9% in the top ten. The sequencing sample was made of peripheral blood. This receptor was identified in an elderly woman with acute or convalescent COVID-19.

As DNA, the CDR3 is TGTGCCATCAGCGGACAGTGGGGGTACGAGCAGTACTTC. Residues: CAISGQWGYEQYF. The chain recombines TRBV10-3 with TRBJ2-7; tentative D call: TRBD1 (6 bases). Trimming removed 6 bases from V and 4 bases from J, with 13 bases in between. Germline loops: CDR1 ENHRY, CDR2 SYGVKD. This CDR3 is built from 13 residues.